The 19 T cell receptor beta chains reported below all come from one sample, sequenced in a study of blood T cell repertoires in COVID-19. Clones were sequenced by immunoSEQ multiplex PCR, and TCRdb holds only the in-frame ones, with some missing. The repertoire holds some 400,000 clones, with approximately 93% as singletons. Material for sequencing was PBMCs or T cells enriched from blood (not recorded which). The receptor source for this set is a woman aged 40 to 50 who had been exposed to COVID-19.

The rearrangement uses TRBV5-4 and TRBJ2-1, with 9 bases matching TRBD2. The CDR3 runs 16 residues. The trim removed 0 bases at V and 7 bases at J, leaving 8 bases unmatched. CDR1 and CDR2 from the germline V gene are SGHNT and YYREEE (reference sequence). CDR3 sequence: CASSLAGGGAPNEQFF. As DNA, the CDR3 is TGTGCCAGCAGCTTGGCCGGCGGGGGGGCTCCGAATGAGCAGTTCTTC.

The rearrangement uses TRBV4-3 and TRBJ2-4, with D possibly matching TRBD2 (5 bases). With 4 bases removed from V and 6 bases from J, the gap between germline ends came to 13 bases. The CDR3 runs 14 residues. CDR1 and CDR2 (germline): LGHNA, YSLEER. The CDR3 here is CASSPTASGNIQYF. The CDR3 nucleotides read TGCGCCAGCAGCCCGACCGCCAGCGGAAACATTCAGTACTTC.

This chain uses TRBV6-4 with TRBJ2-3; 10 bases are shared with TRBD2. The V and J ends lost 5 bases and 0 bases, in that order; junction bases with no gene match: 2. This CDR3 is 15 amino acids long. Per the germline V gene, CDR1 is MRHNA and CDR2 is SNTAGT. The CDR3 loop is CASSSGGASTDTQYF. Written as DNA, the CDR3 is TGTGCCAGCAGTAGCGGGGGGGCTAGCACAGATACGCAGTATTTT.

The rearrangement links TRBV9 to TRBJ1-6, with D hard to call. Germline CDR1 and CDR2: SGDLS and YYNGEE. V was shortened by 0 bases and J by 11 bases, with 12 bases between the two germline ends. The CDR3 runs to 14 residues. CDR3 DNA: TGTGCCAGCAGCGTAGGGGAGGGCCGTACACCCCTCCACTTT. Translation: CASSVGEGRTPLHF.

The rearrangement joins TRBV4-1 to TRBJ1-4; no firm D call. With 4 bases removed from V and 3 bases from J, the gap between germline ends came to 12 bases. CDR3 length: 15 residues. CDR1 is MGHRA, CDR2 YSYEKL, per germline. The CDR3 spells CASSLRHTANEKLFF. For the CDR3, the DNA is TGCGCCAGCAGCCTGCGGCATACGGCTAATGAAAAACTGTTTTTT.

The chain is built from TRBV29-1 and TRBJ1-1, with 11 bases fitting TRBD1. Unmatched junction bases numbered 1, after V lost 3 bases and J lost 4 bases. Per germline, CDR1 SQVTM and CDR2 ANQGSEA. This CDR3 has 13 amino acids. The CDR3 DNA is TGCAGCGTTGATGGGACAGGGGGCACTGAAGCTTTCTTT. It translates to CSVDGTGGTEAFF.

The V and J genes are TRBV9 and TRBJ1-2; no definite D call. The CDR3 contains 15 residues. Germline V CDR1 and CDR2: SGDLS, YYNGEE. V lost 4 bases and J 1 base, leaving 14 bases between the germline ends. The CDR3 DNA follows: TGTGCCAGCAGCTCTCAGGCGCGGGGTAACTATGGCTACACCTTC. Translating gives CASSSQARGNYGYTF.

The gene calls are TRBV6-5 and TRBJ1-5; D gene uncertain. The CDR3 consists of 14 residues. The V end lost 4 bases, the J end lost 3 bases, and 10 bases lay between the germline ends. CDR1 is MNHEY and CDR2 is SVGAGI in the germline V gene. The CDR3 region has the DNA TGTGCCAGCAGTTTAGCGCTACACAATCAGCCCCAGCATTTT. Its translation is CASSLALHNQPQHF.

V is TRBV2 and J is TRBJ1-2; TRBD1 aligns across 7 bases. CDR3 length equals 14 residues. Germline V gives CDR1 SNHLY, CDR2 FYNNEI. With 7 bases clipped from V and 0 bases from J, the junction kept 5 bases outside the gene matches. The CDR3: CASNRGTANYGYTF. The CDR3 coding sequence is TGTGCCAGCAATAGAGGGACAGCTAACTATGGCTACACCTTC.

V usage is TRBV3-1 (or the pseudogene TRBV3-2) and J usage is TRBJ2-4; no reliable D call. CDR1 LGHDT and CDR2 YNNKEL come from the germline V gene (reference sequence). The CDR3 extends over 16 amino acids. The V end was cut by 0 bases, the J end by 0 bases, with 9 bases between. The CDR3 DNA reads TGTGCCAGCAGCCAAGAGAGTCCCGGAGCCAAAAACATTCAGTACTTC. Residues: CASSQESPGAKNIQYF.

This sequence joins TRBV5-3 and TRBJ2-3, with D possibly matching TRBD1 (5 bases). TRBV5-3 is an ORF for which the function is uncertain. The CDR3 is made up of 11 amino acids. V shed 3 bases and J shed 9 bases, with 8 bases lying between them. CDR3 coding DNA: TGTGCCAGAAGCTCCTCAGGGACGCAGTATTTT. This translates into CARSSSGTQYF.

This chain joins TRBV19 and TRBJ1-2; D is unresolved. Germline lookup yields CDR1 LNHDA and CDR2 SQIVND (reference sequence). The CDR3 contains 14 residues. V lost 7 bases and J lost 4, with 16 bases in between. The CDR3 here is CASTSGTQAYGYTF. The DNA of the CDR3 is TGTGCCAGTACCTCGGGAACCCAGGCCTATGGCTACACCTTC.

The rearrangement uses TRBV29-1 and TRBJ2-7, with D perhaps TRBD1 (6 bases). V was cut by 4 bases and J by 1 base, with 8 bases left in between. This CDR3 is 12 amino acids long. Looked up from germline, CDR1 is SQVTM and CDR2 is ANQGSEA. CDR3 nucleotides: TGCAGCGTTGGCAGGGGTTCCTACGAGCAGTACTTC. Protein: CSVGRGSYEQYF.

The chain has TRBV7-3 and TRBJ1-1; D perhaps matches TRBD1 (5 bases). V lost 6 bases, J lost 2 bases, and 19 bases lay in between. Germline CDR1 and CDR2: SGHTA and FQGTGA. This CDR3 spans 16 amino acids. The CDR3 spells CASRFRDGTHNTEAFF. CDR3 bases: TGTGCCAGCAGATTCCGGGACGGGACTCACAACACTGAAGCTTTCTTT.

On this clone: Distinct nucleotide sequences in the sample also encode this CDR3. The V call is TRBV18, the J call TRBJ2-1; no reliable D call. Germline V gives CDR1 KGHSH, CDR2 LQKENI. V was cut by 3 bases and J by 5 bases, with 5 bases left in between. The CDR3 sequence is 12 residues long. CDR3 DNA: TGTGCCAGCTCACCGCGTGACAATGAGCAGTTCTTC. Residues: CASSPRDNEQFF. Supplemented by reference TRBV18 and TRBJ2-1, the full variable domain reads NAGVMQNPRHLVRRRGQEARLRCSPMKGHSHVYWYRQLPEEGLKFMVYLQKENIIDESGMPKERFSAEFPKEGPSILRIQQVVRGDSAAYFCASSPRDNEQFFGPGTRLTVL.

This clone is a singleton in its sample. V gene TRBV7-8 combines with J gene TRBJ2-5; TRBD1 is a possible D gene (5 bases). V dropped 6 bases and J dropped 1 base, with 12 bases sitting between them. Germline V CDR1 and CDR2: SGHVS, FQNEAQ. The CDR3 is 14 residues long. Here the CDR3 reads CASRTTGFQETQYF. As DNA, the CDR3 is TGTGCCAGCAGGACAACAGGTTTCCAAGAGACCCAGTACTTC.

In DNA form, the CDR3 reads TGTGCCAGCAGCCCCCGTCTAAGATTTGAGACCCAGTACTTC. This gives the protein CASSPRLRFETQYF. This chain joins TRBV9 and TRBJ2-5; D remains ambiguous. Germline assignment: CDR1 SGDLS and CDR2 YYNGEE. The CDR3 is 14 amino acids. Trimming removed 4 bases at V and 5 bases at J, with 15 bases between.

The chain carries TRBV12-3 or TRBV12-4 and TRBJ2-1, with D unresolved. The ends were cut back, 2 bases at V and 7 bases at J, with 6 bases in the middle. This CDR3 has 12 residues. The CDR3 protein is CASSLFQNEQFF. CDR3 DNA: TGTGCCAGCAGTTTATTCCAGAATGAGCAGTTCTTC.

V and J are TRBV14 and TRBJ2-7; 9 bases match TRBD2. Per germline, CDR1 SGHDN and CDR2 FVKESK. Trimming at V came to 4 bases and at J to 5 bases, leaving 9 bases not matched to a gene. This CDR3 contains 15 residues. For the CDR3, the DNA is TGTGCCAGCAGCCCCCGACTAGCGGCTTTGAACGAGCAGTACTTC. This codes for CASSPRLAALNEQYF.